Listed below are T cell receptor beta chains from one sample, sequenced in a study of blood T cells in healthy people across ages. TCRdb ran MiXCR on the 5' RACE reads and lists one entry per CDR3 protein. This sample carries roughly 1,300,000 distinct CDR3 sequences, around 59% of them seen once, and the ten largest clones take approximately 7%. Sequencing was done on a sample of blood. The receptors derive from a man between 18 and 35 years old in good health. CDR3s include the opening cysteine and the closing phenylalanine or tryptophan. D genes are given only for firm matches. Expanded clones get a size class; other rows say once, few or many, or leave the size out.

size: -
D: -
V: TRBV10-3
J: TRBJ2-7
CDR3: CAISELQPLGYEQYF
DNA: TGTGCCATCAGTGAGTTACAGCCCCTCGGCTACGAGCAGTACTTC

size: -
D: TRBD2
V: TRBV4-1
J: TRBJ2-3
CDR3: CASSQEGGAGVGDTQYF
DNA: TGCGCCAGCAGCCAAGAAGGTGGGGCGGGGGTGGGAGATACGCAGTATTTT

size: -
D: TRBD1
V: TRBV18
J: TRBJ2-7
CDR3: CASSWPGQTYEQYF
DNA: TGTGCCAGCTCATGGCCGGGACAGACCTACGAGCAGTACTTC

size: -
D: -
V: TRBV29-1
J: TRBJ1-1
CDR3: CSVLGGLTEAFF
DNA: TGCAGCGTTCTGGGGGGCCTCACTGAAGCTTTCTTT

size: -
D: -
V: TRBV7-6
J: TRBJ2-7
CDR3: CASTYVPGSEQYF
DNA: TGTGCCAGCACCTACGTCCCGGGAAGCGAGCAGTACTTC

size: few
D: TRBD1
V: TRBV20-1
J: TRBJ1-2
CDR3: CSAGTGTGDGRMKLGYTF
DNA: TGCAGTGCTGGGACCGGGACAGGGGACGGGAGGATGAAGCTTGGCTACACCTTC

size: -
D: -
V: TRBV6-2/TRBV6-3
J: TRBJ1-5
CDR3: CASSYGGGQPQHF
DNA: TGTGCCAGCAGTTACGGGGGGGGTCAGCCCCAGCATTTT

size: few
D: -
V: TRBV4-1
J: TRBJ2-1
CDR3: CASSQDYGRGSYNEQFF
DNA: TGCGCCAGCAGCCAAGATTACGGGCGGGGATCCTACAATGAGCAGTTCTTC

size: -
D: TRBD1
V: TRBV27
J: TRBJ1-2
CDR3: CASTAGGLGGYTF
DNA: TGTGCCAGCACCGCAGGGGGTTTAGGTGGCTACACCTTC

size: -
D: -
V: TRBV10-3
J: TRBJ2-5
CDR3: CATRGEVETQYF
DNA: TGTGCCACAAGGGGGGAAGTAGAGACCCAGTACTTC

size: few
D: -
V: TRBV6-2/TRBV6-3
J: TRBJ2-3
CDR3: CASSYGPSTDTQYF
DNA: TGTGCCAGCAGCTACGGGCCTAGCACAGATACGCAGTATTTT

size: -
D: -
V: TRBV7-8
J: TRBJ2-5
CDR3: CASSLAIGGTAEGTQYF
DNA: TGTGCCAGCAGCTTAGCTATAGGAGGGACAGCAGAAGGGACCCAGTACTTC

size: -
D: -
V: TRBV15
J: TRBJ1-2
CDR3: CATSRGKTGGYTF
DNA: TGTGCCACCAGCAGAGGGAAAACCGGCGGCTACACCTTC

size: once
D: -
V: TRBV10-3
J: TRBJ2-1
CDR3: CAISGGYEQFF
DNA: TGTGCCATCAGTGGGGGTTATGAGCAGTTCTTC

size: -
D: TRBD1
V: TRBV4-1
J: TRBJ1-5
CDR3: CASSQMTGGMAWQPQHF
DNA: TGCGCCAGCAGCCAGATGACAGGGGGCATGGCATGGCAGCCCCAGCATTTT

size: -
D: TRBD1
V: TRBV20-1
J: TRBJ2-1
CDR3: CSAQQGYGYNEQFF
DNA: TGCAGTGCCCAACAGGGGTATGGGTACAATGAGCAGTTCTTC

size: -
D: TRBD2
V: TRBV6-1
J: TRBJ2-3
CDR3: CASSEYLGTSGDTQYF
DNA: TGTGCCAGCAGTGAATATCTTGGGACTAGCGGAGATACGCAGTATTTT

size: -
D: -
V: TRBV15
J: TRBJ2-7
CDR3: CATRVSPAVNNEQYF
DNA: TGTGCCACCAGGGTGAGTCCGGCGGTTAACAATGAGCAGTACTTC

size: -
D: TRBD1
V: TRBV24-1
J: TRBJ1-2
CDR3: CATNRTGGGYTF
DNA: TGTGCCACCAATCGGACAGGAGGTGGCTACACCTTC

size: -
D: TRBD1
V: TRBV9
J: TRBJ2-2
CDR3: CASSVVFQPGTVNTGELFF
DNA: TGTGCCAGCAGCGTAGTTTTCCAACCCGGGACAGTAAACACCGGGGAGCTGTTTTTT

size: once
D: -
V: TRBV20-1
J: TRBJ2-7
CDR3: CSARDRDKGYEQYF
DNA: TGCAGTGCTAGAGATCGGGACAAGGGCTACGAGCAGTACTTC

size: few
D: -
V: TRBV20-1
J: TRBJ2-7
CDR3: CSARSQQISYEQYF
DNA: TGCAGTGCTAGATCCCAACAGATCTCCTACGAGCAGTACTTC

size: -
D: TRBD1
V: TRBV4-1
J: TRBJ1-5
CDR3: CASSQEPGTGLGPQHF
DNA: TGCGCCAGCAGCCAAGAACCGGGGACAGGGTTAGGGCCCCAGCATTTT

size: -
D: TRBD2
V: TRBV5-1
J: TRBJ2-7
CDR3: CASSTSRTSGNEQYF
DNA: TGCGCCAGCAGCACTTCGCGGACTAGCGGCAATGAGCAGTACTTC

size: few
D: -
V: TRBV20-1
J: TRBJ2-7
CDR3: CSPGTYDYEQYF
DNA: TGCTCCCCCGGGACTTACGACTACGAGCAGTACTTC

size: -
D: TRBD2
V: TRBV2
J: TRBJ2-7
CDR3: CASSESSSGLSYEQYF
DNA: TGTGCCAGCAGTGAAAGTAGTAGCGGGCTATCCTACGAGCAGTACTTC

size: -
D: TRBD2
V: TRBV20-1
J: TRBJ2-7
CDR3: CSARRMTSGRSHEQYF
DNA: TGCAGTGCTAGGAGGATGACTAGCGGGAGGTCTCACGAGCAGTACTTC

size: few
D: -
V: TRBV6-4
J: TRBJ2-3
CDR3: CASSIGETDTQYF
DNA: TGTGCCAGCTCCATCGGGGAAACAGATACGCAGTATTTT

size: -
D: -
V: TRBV2
J: TRBJ2-7
CDR3: CASKSDALNLYEQYF
DNA: TGTGCCAGCAAATCTGACGCCCTGAACCTCTACGAGCAGTACTTC

size: -
D: TRBD1
V: TRBV29-1
J: TRBJ2-3
CDR3: CSVGTGRPTDTQYF
DNA: TGCAGCGTTGGGACAGGGCGACCCACAGATACGCAGTATTTT

size: few
D: TRBD2
V: TRBV9
J: TRBJ2-5
CDR3: CASSVDGGRPQETQYF
DNA: TGTGCCAGCAGCGTAGATGGCGGGAGGCCCCAAGAGACCCAGTACTTC

size: -
D: -
V: TRBV5-1
J: TRBJ2-2
CDR3: CASSPSLANTGELFF
DNA: TGCGCCAGCAGCCCCTCACTAGCGAACACCGGGGAGCTGTTTTTT